Listed here is a single TCR beta chain. Antigen unknown. These data are taken from a study of CD8+ T cells in alopecia areata. Turning to the study itself: Treated patients were given 5 to 10 mg oral tofacitinib twice daily. The tofacitinib course ran for 6 to 18 months and was followed by 6 months off drug.

Peripheral blood, together with lesional scalp punch biopsies, was collected from alopecia areata patients. Reverse transcribed after extraction, RNA yielded cDNA as the sequencing template. Clones were sequenced by immunoSEQ multiplex PCR, and TCRdb holds only the in-frame ones, with some missing. The sample yields about 20,000 clones, around 62% seen once. Findings of the study overall: Tissue-resident alphabeta T cells belonging to normal skin likewise get sequenced within scalp specimens. Patients displayed less clarity in TCR sharing than mice, a finding possibly related to HLA.

This TCR derives from a human donor with alopecia areata. This sample comprised skin, obtained at week 0.

CDR3 DNA sequence: TGTGCCAGCAGCTTGTGGGCAGTCTATGGCTACACCTTC. As protein: CASSLWAVYGYTF. The rearrangement uses TRBV5-4 and TRBJ1-2, with D uncertain. The CDR3 loop spans 13 amino acids. CDR1 and CDR2 from the germline V gene are SGHNT and YYREEE (reference sequence). Between the trimmed V and J ends, which lost 1 base and 4 bases, there was a span of 8 bases.